This is a list of T cell receptor beta chains from one sample in a study of blood T cell repertoires in COVID-19. The protocol was immunoSEQ multiplex PCR, while the TCRdb copy is restricted to in-frame clones and leaves out a portion. This sample carries 190,000 or so clones, around 85% of them seen once, and the ten largest clones take about 9.4%. Sequencing was performed on peripheral blood. Receptor source: a woman of 80 years or more with acute or convalescent COVID-19. CDR3s include the opening cysteine and the closing phenylalanine or tryptophan. The D gene is left open where the match is weak. Rows may omit the clone size; those that give it use once, few, many or a size class.

CDR3 protein,CDR3 DNA,clone size,J gene,D gene,V gene
CASSQFTGTGAYEQYF,TGTGCCAGCAGCCAGTTCACCGGGACAGGGGCCTACGAGCAGTACTTC,.,TRBJ2-7,TRBD1,TRBV14
CASSADRARQPQHF,TGTGCCAGCAGCGCTGACAGGGCGCGTCAGCCCCAGCATTTT,.,TRBJ1-5,TRBD1,TRBV9
CASRLRGNTEAFF,TGTGCCAGCAGGCTACGAGGGAACACTGAAGCTTTCTTT,.,TRBJ1-1,.,TRBV6-5
CASSSDGGINQPQHF,TGTGCCAGTAGTTCCGACGGGGGAATCAATCAGCCCCAGCATTTT,.,TRBJ1-5,.,TRBV19
CASNGLAGGSDTQYF,TGTGCCAGCAACGGGCTAGCGGGGGGCTCAGATACGCAGTATTTT,few,TRBJ2-3,TRBD2,TRBV2
CASSHNPSGHFSYEQYF,TGTGCCAGCAGCCACAATCCCTCGGGACACTTCTCCTACGAGCAGTACTTC,once,TRBJ2-7,.,TRBV3-1/TRBV3-2
CASSTTGGSEAFF,TGTGCCAGCAGTACGACAGGGGGCTCCGAAGCTTTCTTT,.,TRBJ1-1,TRBD1,TRBV3-1/TRBV3-2
CASSLVLNTEAFF,TGTGCCAGCAGCTTAGTACTAAACACTGAAGCTTTCTTT,.,TRBJ1-1,.,TRBV7-6
CASCVGGANTEAFF,TGTGCCAGCTGTGTTGGAGGCGCGAACACTGAAGCTTTCTTT,once,TRBJ1-1,.,TRBV28
CASSFQGRVNEQFF,TGCGCCAGCAGCTTCCAGGGAAGGGTCAATGAGCAGTTCTTC,.,TRBJ2-1,.,TRBV5-1
CASSSGGPPANTGELFF,TGTGCCAGCAGTTCCGGGGGGCCCCCTGCGAACACCGGGGAGCTGTTTTTT,.,TRBJ2-2,.,TRBV27
CASSRGEGLDTQYF,TGTGCCAGCAGCCGGGGTGAGGGATTAGATACGCAGTATTTT,.,TRBJ2-3,.,TRBV5-8
CASRDYNTYEQYF,TGCGCCAGCCGGGACTACAACACCTACGAGCAGTACTTC,.,TRBJ2-7,TRBD2,TRBV5-1
CATGDTTNTEAFF,TGTGCCACCGGGGACACAACGAACACTGAAGCTTTCTTT,.,TRBJ1-1,.,TRBV6-5
CASSLRTASPYGYTF,TGTGCCAGCAGCTTACGGACAGCCTCACCCTATGGCTACACCTTC,few,TRBJ1-2,.,TRBV7-8
CASSQPGTSGKHSTDTQYF,TGTGCCAGCAGCCAACCCGGGACTAGCGGGAAACACAGCACAGATACGCAGTATTTT,.,TRBJ2-3,TRBD2,TRBV3-1/TRBV3-2
CASSIDRGNEKLFF,TGTGCCAGCAGTATTGACAGGGGGAATGAAAAACTGTTTTTT,.,TRBJ1-4,TRBD1,TRBV6-5
CASSDRDIGGTEAFF,TGCGCCAGCAGCGATCGGGACATTGGGGGCACTGAAGCTTTCTTT,.,TRBJ1-1,.,TRBV5-1
CASSVRVANEQFF,TGTGCCAGCAGTGTCAGGGTTGCCAATGAGCAGTTCTTC,.,TRBJ2-1,.,TRBV12-3/TRBV12-4
CASSPPGQGISNSPLHF,TGTGCCAGCAGTCCCCCGGGACAGGGAATATCGAATTCACCCCTCCACTTT,once,TRBJ1-6,TRBD1,TRBV28
CATTTSGASSYNEQFF,TGTGCCACCACGACTAGCGGGGCGTCCTCCTACAATGAGCAGTTCTTC,once,TRBJ2-1,TRBD2,TRBV19
CASSPWTSGVQETQYF,TGTGCCAGCAGCCCATGGACTAGCGGGGTCCAAGAGACCCAGTACTTC,.,TRBJ2-5,TRBD2,TRBV11-1
CATGTRRQYF,TGTGCCACCGGGACTAGACGGCAGTACTTC,.,TRBJ2-7,TRBD2,TRBV6-5
CASSPTGGRDGYTF,TGTGCCAGCAGTCCTACAGGGGGCAGGGATGGCTACACCTTC,.,TRBJ1-2,TRBD1,TRBV6-5
CASSVVPDLNTEAFF,TGTGCCAGCAGCGTAGTCCCAGACTTAAACACTGAAGCTTTCTTT,.,TRBJ1-1,.,TRBV9
CASSLTLSETQYF,TGTGCCAGCAGCTTAACTCTTAGCGAGACCCAGTACTTC,.,TRBJ2-5,.,TRBV7-2
CSVGGTGDSPLHF,TGCAGCGTCGGAGGGACAGGGGATTCACCCCTCCACTTT,.,TRBJ1-6,TRBD1,TRBV29-1
CASSPQGKSNQPQHF,TGTGCCAGCAGCCCTCAGGGTAAGAGCAATCAGCCCCAGCATTTT,.,TRBJ1-5,.,TRBV7-2
CASTTSDGANYGYTF,TGTGCCAGCACGACCTCTGACGGAGCTAACTATGGCTACACCTTC,.,TRBJ1-2,.,TRBV5-5
CASSSQGSNSGYTF,TGTGCCAGCAGTTCACAGGGCAGTAACTCTGGCTACACCTTC,.,TRBJ1-2,.,TRBV6-6
CSVEEGRGLDEQFF,TGCAGCGTTGAAGAGGGCAGGGGGCTCGATGAGCAGTTCTTC,.,TRBJ2-1,TRBD1,TRBV29-1
CATSDFRGTDTQYF,TGTGCCACCAGTGATTTTCGCGGGACAGATACGCAGTATTTT,.,TRBJ2-3,.,TRBV24-1
CASSWGLRTEAFF,TGTGCCAGCAGTTGGGGGCTGAGGACTGAAGCTTTCTTT,.,TRBJ1-1,.,TRBV27
CASSLTGPWTEAFF,TGTGCCAGCAGTTTAACAGGGCCGTGGACTGAAGCTTTCTTT,.,TRBJ1-1,.,TRBV28
CASSLSITQETQYF,TGTGCCAGCAGCTTATCTATAACCCAAGAGACCCAGTACTTC,few,TRBJ2-5,.,TRBV11-2
CASSSPPKTAEITDTQYF,TGTGCCAGCAGCTCTCCTCCCAAAACGGCGGAAATCACAGATACGCAGTATTTT,.,TRBJ2-3,.,TRBV11-2
CASARQGTSSGNTIYF,TGCGCCAGCGCTAGACAGGGGACGAGCTCTGGAAACACCATATATTTT,.,TRBJ1-3,TRBD1,TRBV5-1
CASRRGQTNTEAFF,TGTGCCAGCAGAAGGGGGCAGACGAACACTGAAGCTTTCTTT,once,TRBJ1-1,TRBD1,TRBV6-5
CASSRGEVLVSGYTF,TGTGCCAGCAGCCGGGGTGAGGTTTTAGTGTCCGGCTACACCTTC,.,TRBJ1-2,.,TRBV6-5
CASFIGETTAYEQYF,TGCGCCAGCTTTATTGGGGAGACCACCGCCTACGAGCAGTACTTC,.,TRBJ2-7,.,TRBV5-1
CATRLRQGTDTQYF,TGTGCCACCCGCCTTCGTCAGGGGACAGATACGCAGTATTTT,once,TRBJ2-3,.,TRBV5-6
CASSKRLGGGLPYEQYF,TGTGCCAGCAGTAAGCGACTTGGAGGGGGCCTCCCCTACGAGCAGTACTTC,.,TRBJ2-7,.,TRBV25-1
CASSLDPQVDSGANVLTF,TGTGCCAGCAGCTTAGACCCACAGGTGGACTCTGGGGCCAACGTCCTGACTTTC,.,TRBJ2-6,.,TRBV7-6
CSSRRGQNTEAFF,TGCAGCTCCAGGCGGGGCCAGAACACTGAAGCTTTCTTT,.,TRBJ1-1,.,TRBV29-1
CASSALSYEQYF,TGTGCCAGCAGTGCCCTATCCTACGAGCAGTACTTC,.,TRBJ2-7,.,TRBV2
CASSGRPGTGTYEQYF,TGTGCCAGTAGTGGACGTCCGGGGACAGGGACCTACGAGCAGTACTTC,.,TRBJ2-7,TRBD1,TRBV19
CASSDRAVSSYEQYF,TGTGCCAGCAGTGACAGGGCGGTCAGCTCCTACGAGCAGTACTTC,.,TRBJ2-7,.,TRBV6-1
CASRSWAGNTIYF,TGTGCCAGCAGAAGTTGGGCCGGAAACACCATATATTTT,once,TRBJ1-3,.,TRBV27
CASSAGTGSYNEQFF,TGTGCCAGCAGCGCCGGGACAGGGTCCTACAATGAGCAGTTCTTC,.,TRBJ2-1,TRBD1,TRBV3-1/TRBV3-2
CASSRTGFNYGYTF,TGTGCCAGCAGCCGGACAGGGTTTAACTATGGCTACACCTTC,.,TRBJ1-2,TRBD1,TRBV5-7
CASRTSGPSYNEQFF,TGTGCCAGTAGAACTAGCGGTCCCTCTTACAATGAGCAGTTCTTC,few,TRBJ2-1,TRBD2,TRBV19
CASSPSIGEGYNEQFF,TGTGCCAGCTCACCATCCATAGGGGAGGGGTACAATGAGCAGTTCTTC,.,TRBJ2-1,TRBD2,TRBV18
CAIKSGLAAGANVLTF,TGTGCCATCAAATCGGGACTAGCGGCGGGGGCCAACGTCCTGACTTTC,.,TRBJ2-6,TRBD2,TRBV10-3
CASSPPGGVSYEQYF,TGTGCCAGCAGCCCCCCGGGGGGGGTCTCTTACGAGCAGTACTTC,.,TRBJ2-7,TRBD2,TRBV7-8
CAISDVSSGHQETQYF,TGTGCCATCAGTGATGTGAGTAGCGGGCATCAAGAGACCCAGTACTTC,.,TRBJ2-5,TRBD2,TRBV10-3
CASSGGGTEKSYEQYF,TGTGCCAGCAGCGGGGGCGGGACAGAAAAATCCTACGAGCAGTACTTC,.,TRBJ2-7,.,TRBV2